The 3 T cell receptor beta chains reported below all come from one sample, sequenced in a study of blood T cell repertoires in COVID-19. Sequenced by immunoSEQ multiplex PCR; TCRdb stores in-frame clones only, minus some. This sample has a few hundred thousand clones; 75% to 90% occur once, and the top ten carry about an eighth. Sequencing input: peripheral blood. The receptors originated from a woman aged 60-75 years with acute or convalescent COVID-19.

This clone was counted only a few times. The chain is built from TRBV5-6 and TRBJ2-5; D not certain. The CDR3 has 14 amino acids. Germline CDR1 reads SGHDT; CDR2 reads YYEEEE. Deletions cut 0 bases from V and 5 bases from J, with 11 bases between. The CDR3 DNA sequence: TGTGCCAGCAGCTTGGAGTCCGCGAGGGAGACCCAGTACTTC. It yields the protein CASSLESARETQYF.

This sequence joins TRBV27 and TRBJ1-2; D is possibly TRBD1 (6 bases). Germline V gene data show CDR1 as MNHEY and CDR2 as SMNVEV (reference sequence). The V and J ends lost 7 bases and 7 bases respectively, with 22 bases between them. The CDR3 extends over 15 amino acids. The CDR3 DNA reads TGTGCCAGCACCAAAAGGGGGGGGCTGGGGTTTGGCTACACCTTC. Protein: CASTKRGGLGFGYTF.

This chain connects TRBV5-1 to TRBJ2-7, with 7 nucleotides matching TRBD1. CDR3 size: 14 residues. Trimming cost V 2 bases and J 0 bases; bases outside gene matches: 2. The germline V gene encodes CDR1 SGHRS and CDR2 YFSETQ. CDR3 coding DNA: TGCGCCAGCAGCTTACGGGACAGCTCCTACGAGCAGTACTTC. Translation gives CASSLRDSSYEQYF. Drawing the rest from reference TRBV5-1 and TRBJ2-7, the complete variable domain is KAGVTQTPRYLIKTRGQQVTLSCSPISGHRSVSWYQQTPGQGLQFLFEYFSETQRNKGNFPGRFSGRQFSNSRSEMNVSTLELGDSALYLCASSLRDSSYEQYFGPGTRLTVT.